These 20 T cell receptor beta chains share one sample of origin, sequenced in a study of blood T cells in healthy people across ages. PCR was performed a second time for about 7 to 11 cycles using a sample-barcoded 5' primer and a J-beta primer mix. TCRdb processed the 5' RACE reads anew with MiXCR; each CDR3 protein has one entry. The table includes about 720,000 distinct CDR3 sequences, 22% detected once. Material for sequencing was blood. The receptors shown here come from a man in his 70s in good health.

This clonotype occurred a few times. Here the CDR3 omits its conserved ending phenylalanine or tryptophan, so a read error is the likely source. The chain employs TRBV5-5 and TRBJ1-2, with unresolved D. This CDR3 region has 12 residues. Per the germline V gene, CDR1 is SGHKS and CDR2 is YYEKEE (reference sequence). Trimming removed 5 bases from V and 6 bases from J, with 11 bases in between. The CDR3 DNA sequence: TGTGCCAGCAGACTGGACGGCCATGGCTACACCCTC. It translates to CASRLDGHGYTL.

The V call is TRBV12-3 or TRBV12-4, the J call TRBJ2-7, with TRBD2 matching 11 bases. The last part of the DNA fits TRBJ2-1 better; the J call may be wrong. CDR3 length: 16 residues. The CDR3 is CASSRLGTSGEGGQFF. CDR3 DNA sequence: TGTGCCAGCAGCCGACTCGGGACTAGCGGAGAAGGGGGGCAGTTCTTC.

The CDR3 sequence: CSDRAGAGDTQYF. Here the CDR3 DNA reads TGCAGTGACAGGGCAGGGGCGGGAGATACGCAGTATTTT. The chain recombines TRBV20-1 with TRBJ2-3, with D possibly TRBD1 on 6 matching bases. Trimming took off 7 bases at V and 5 bases at J, with 16 bases between the two ends. This CDR3 contains 13 residues. From germline, CDR1 is DFQATT and CDR2 SNEGSKA (reference sequence).

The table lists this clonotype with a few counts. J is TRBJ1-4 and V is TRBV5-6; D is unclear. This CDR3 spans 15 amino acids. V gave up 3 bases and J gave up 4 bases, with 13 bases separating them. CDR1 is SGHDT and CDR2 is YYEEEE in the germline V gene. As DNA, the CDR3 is TGTGCCAGCAGCTCCCGTGGAGCCAGTAATGAAAAACTGTTTTTT. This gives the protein CASSSRGASNEKLFF.

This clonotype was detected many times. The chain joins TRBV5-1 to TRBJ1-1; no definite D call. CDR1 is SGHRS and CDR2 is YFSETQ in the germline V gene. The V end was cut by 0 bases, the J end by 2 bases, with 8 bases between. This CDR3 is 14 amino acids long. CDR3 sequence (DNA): TGCGCCAGCAGCTTGGTAGTAGACAACACTGAAGCTTTCTTT. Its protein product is CASSLVVDNTEAFF. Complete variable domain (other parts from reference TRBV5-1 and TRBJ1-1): KAGVTQTPRYLIKTRGQQVTLSCSPISGHRSVSWYQQTPGQGLQFLFEYFSETQRNKGNFPGRFSGRQFSNSRSEMNVSTLELGDSALYLCASSLVVDNTEAFFGQGTRLTVV.

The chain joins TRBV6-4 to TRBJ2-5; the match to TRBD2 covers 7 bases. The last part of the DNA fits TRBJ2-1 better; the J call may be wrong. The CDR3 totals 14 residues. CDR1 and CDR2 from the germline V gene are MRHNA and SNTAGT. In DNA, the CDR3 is TGTGCCAGCAGTGACGACGGGGGGAGGGATGAGCAGTTCTTC. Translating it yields CASSDDGGRDEQFF.

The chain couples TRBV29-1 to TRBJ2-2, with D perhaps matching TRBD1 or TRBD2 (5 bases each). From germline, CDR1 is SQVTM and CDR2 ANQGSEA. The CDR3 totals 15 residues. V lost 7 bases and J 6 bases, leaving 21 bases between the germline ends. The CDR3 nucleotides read TGCAGCGCGGTAGGGACCCCAGAACTCCCCGGGGAGCTGTTTTTT. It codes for CSAVGTPELPGELFF.

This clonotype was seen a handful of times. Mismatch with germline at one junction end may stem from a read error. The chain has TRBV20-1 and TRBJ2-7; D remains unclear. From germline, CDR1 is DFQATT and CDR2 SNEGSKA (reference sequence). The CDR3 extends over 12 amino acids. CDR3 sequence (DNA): TGCAGTGCCCCGACTCAGCAAGAGACCCAGCACTTC. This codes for CSAPTQQETQHF.

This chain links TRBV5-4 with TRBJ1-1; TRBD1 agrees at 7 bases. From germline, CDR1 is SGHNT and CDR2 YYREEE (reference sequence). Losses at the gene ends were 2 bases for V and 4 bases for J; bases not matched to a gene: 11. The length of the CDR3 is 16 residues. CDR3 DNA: TGTGCCAGCAGCTTTGAGGGGGCTTCTCTAGGCACTGAAGCTTTCTTT. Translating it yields CASSFEGASLGTEAFF.

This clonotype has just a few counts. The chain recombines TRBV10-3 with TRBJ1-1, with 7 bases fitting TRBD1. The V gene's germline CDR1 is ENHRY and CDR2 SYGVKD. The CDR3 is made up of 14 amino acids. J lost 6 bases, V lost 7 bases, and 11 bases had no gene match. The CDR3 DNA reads TGTGCCATCACCAGACAGGGCGTCTTGGCTGAAGCTTTCTTT. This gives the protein CAITRQGVLAEAFF.

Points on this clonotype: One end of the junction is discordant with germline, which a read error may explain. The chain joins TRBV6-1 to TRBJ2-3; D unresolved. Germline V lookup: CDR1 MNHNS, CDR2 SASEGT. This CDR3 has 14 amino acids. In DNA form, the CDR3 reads TGTGTCAGCAGTGAAGCAGGCGGTTCAGATACGCAGTATTTT. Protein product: CVSSEAGGSDTQYF.

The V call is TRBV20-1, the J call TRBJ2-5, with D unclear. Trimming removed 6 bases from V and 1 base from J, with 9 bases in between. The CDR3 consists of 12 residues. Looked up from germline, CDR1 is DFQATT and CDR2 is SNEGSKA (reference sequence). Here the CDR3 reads CSATVPQETQYF. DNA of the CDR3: TGCAGTGCCACGGTGCCCCAAGAGACCCAGTACTTC.

In DNA form, the CDR3 reads TGCGCCAGCAGCCAAGGACTAGCGGGAGTGAAGACCCAGTACTTC. Its translation: CASSQGLAGVKTQYF. The V and J genes are TRBV4-3 and TRBJ2-5; 12 bases line up with TRBD2. Trimming took 1 base from V and 6 from J; bases not matched to a gene: 3. This CDR3 is 15 amino acids long. The germline gives CDR1 LGHNA, CDR2 YSLEER.

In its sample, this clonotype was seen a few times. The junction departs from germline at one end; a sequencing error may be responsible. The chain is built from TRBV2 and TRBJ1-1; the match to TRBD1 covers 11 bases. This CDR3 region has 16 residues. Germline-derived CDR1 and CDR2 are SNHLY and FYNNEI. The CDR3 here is CASSRGQGAWNTEAFF. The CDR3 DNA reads TGTGCCAGCAGTCGCGGACAGGGGGCTTGGAACACGGAAGCTTTCTTT.

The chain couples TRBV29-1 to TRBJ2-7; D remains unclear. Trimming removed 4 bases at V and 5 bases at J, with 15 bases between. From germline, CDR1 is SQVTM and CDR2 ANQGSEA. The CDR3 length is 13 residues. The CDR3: CSVGTALIDEQYF. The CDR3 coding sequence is TGCAGCGTTGGAACAGCCCTAATAGACGAGCAGTACTTC.

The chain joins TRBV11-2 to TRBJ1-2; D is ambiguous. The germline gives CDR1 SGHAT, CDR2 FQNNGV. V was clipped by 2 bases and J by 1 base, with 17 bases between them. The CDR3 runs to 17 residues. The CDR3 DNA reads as TGTGCCAGCAGCTTAAAGGATGGACTACCCTATAACTATGGCTACACCTTC. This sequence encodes CASSLKDGLPYNYGYTF.

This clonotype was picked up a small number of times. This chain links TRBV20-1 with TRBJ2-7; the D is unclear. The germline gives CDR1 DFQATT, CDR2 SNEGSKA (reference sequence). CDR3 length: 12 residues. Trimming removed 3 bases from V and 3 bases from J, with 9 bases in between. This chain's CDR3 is CSASPFSYEQYV. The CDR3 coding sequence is TGCAGTGCTAGCCCTTTTAGCTACGAGCAGTACGTC.

The CDR3 sequence is CASSQDWAGQSTDTQYF. CDR3 DNA: TGTGCCAGCAGCCAAGATTGGGCGGGGCAAAGCACAGATACGCAGTATTTT. The J gene is TRBJ2-3, the V gene TRBV3-1; a weak D match, TRBD2 (6 bases). Per the germline V gene, CDR1 is LGHDT and CDR2 is YNNKEL (reference sequence). The CDR3 runs to 17 residues. V lost 0 bases, J lost 0 bases, and 13 bases lay in between.

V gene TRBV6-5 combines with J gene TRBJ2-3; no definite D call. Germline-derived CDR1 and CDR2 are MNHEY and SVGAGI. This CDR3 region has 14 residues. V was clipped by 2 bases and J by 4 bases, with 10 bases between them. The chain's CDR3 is CASSYEAYADTQYF. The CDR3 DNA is TGTGCCAGCAGTTACGAAGCTTACGCAGATACGCAGTATTTT.

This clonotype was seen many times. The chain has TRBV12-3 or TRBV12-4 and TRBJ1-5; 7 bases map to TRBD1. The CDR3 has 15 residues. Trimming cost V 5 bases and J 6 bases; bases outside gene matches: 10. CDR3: CASSLTGVSGQPQHF. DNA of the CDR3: TGTGCCAGCAGTCTCACAGGGGTCAGCGGTCAGCCCCAGCATTTT.